This T cell receptor (beta chain) emerged from a study of naive and memory T cell subsets (dated by TCRdb to the late 2010s). For the study in its entirety: The study applied an open-source, UMI-based TCR alpha and beta sequencing pipeline to sorted naive and memory peripheral blood T cell subsets. The functional CMV T cell responses agreed completely with IgG serology results. RNA was DNase-treated and reverse transcribed with TCR constant-region primers, mostly using SuperScript III.

Beyond this particular receptor, the publication reports: In both CD4 and CD8 cells, going from naive through CM, EM and EMRA, the Gini index went up while Shannon and inverse Simpson diversity went down. RNA-based TCR counts may be influenced by expression changes linked to T cell activation and differentiation. The repertoire findings for the naive and memory subsets could not be validated against a ground truth because none was available. A clonotype was defined as a single alpha or beta chain sequence rather than as a paired alpha/beta receptor. A few larger clonotypes were present in naive repertoires, especially CD8 naive repertoires, and these clonotypes were possibly memory cells re-expressing CD45RA. TCR abundance followed a power law with an exponent that was different for naive and memory subsets but consistent across the three individuals. After error correction, over 95% of naive TCR sequences appeared only once, giving much steeper abundance distributions than memory subsets.

About this clonotype: The clone's antigen remains unknown. Base qualities are not recorded, but no much larger clone differs from it by a single base.

From the second PCR step on, the TCR alpha and beta chain libraries were amplified in separate reactions. To determine each donor's CMV status, fresh PBMCs were stimulated overnight with CMV viral lysate, and IFNgamma production from CD4+ T cells was then assessed. CD4 T cells were positively selected with Miltenyi beads, followed by positive selection of CD8 T cells from the CD4-negative fraction. Cells were stained for CD3, CD4, CD8, CD45RA, CD27 and a live/dead dye and were sorted on a BD Aria II into four subsets based on CD45RA and CD27. A few healthy volunteers provided blood, and the blood of each volunteer was split into CD4 and CD8 T cells and then into four differentiation subsets. Roughly 130 ml of peripheral blood was collected from each donor, and PBMC were isolated by Ficoll-Paque PLUS density-gradient centrifugation. After sorting, cells were lysed in RLT buffer, RNA was extracted using a Qiagen RNeasy kit, and the extracted RNA was stored at -80 degrees C.

Receptor amplification or capture employed UMI-ligation and nested PCR. The beta constant-region primer was an equimolar mix of two oligonucleotides covering both TRBC1 and TRBC2. T4 RNA ligase 1 ligated a single-stranded oligonucleotide carrying the SP2 primer and a 12-nucleotide UMI to the cDNA 3' end. The ligated cDNA went through four rounds of PCR with nested alpha and beta constant-region primers together with the SP2 primer. Incubation of the ligation reaction lasted about 19-24 hours at 16 degrees C. PCR2 was usually performed as a SYBR Green qPCR and halted at a preset threshold so that over-amplification would not occur. All purifications after the first were performed with Agencourt AMPure XP magnetic beads. Libraries were quantified by Qubit and checked on a TapeStation, where a main peak was expected near 650 bp. Pooled libraries were sequenced on an Illumina MiSeq using v2 2x251 paired-end kits, and typically roughly 0.85-2.2 million reads were obtained per sample. Each sample's library went into the pool at roughly 4 nM, and roughly 4.5-7.5% PhiX was added to help with cluster recognition. Regarding the original processing steps: V and J genes were assigned to Demultiplexor-processed FASTQ reads by Decombinator through tag matching, with a single base-pair mismatch being allowed. By using UMIs, Collapsinator corrected both sequencing errors and the frequency errors caused by PCR heterogeneity. TCRs were translated and CDR3s were extracted from the conserved cysteine to the FGXG phenylalanine by CDR3Translator, with non-productive sequences being flagged. Gini, Shannon entropy and inverse Simpson indices were calculated on repertoires that had been subsampled to equal numbers of UMI-defined TCRs. Within the linear range, a power law was fitted to clonotype abundance distributions using maximum likelihood. For one naive CD8 sample, the pipeline and MIGEC produced similar UMI counts, unique TCR numbers and clonal distributions. One analysis removed from the naive repertoire any naive TCRs that were also found in any memory subset from the same donor. Repertoires were searched for some 7,000 CMV-associated CDR3 sequences compiled from VDJdb and a published dataset. The raw public reads went through TCRdb reprocessing: fastp at Q25, MiXCR clone calling, in-frame beta chains kept. Rows are combined by CDR3 protein, so each entry shows the most common genes and DNA. Here the V and J calls rest on TCRdb's processing, not on the authors' analysis. In all, the sample holds 150,000 or so distinct CDR3 sequences, and about 17% of those were seen once. Jointly, the top ten make up about 0.13% of the sample.

Including cysteine and phenylalanine, the CDR3 has 12 amino acids. The read is trimmed to its CDR3 DNA, 36 bases read in frame from base 1. Cut back by 3 bases and 8 bases, the V and J ends lie 10 bases apart. In the germline V gene, CDR1 corresponds to MDHEN and CDR2 to SYDVKM. The sequence was collected from a human donor in good health. The sequenced sample consisted of naive CD4+ T cells from blood. Explained via the paper, the cell subset or site label denotes: naive T cells, CD45RA high CD27+. This receptor chain uses TRBV28 and TRBJ1-2; no D segment can be confidently identified. In nucleotides, the sequence is TGTGCCAGCAGTTTCCCCGCGGGGGGCTACACCTTC. Its translation is CASSFPAGGYTF.